This TCR beta chain was profiled in a study of blood T cells in healthy people across ages. About the study: Using template switching, researchers captured about one barcoded beta molecule for each two T cells. Findings and caveats of the study: PBMCs left unsorted prevented a conclusive naive versus antigen-experienced comparison.

This CDR3 contains 17 residues. The germline gives CDR1 KGHSH, CDR2 LQKENI. The V gene end was trimmed by 6 bases and the J gene end by 6 bases; junction bases not matched to a gene: 12. Next came a second PCR, run for roughly 7 to 12 cycles, which used a sample-barcoded 5' primer along with a J-beta primer mix. TCRdb itself ran the 5' RACE reads through MiXCR, one entry per CDR3 protein. Among approximately 820,000 distinct CDR3 sequences listed, more than 40% were seen once. Of note for this clonotype: The target antigen is unknown.

The sequenced sample was blood. The chain employs TRBV18 and TRBJ2-1, with 12 nucleotides matching TRBD1. The TCR sequence derives from a man aged 55 to 70 in good health. The CDR3, as DNA: TGTGCCAGCTCGTGGGACAGGGGGCGCCTACTAGGCAATGAGCAGTTCTTC. This gives the protein CASSWDRGRLLGNEQFF.